These 14 T cell receptor beta chains were sequenced from one sample in a study of blood T cell repertoires in COVID-19. Sequencing was performed with immunoSEQ multiplex PCR; in TCRdb, only in-frame clones are kept and a portion is missing. The sample consists of tens of thousands of clones, roughly 76% of them appearing once. The sample consisted of peripheral blood. These receptor sequences come from a man older than 75 with COVID-19, enrolled during active disease.

The V and J genes are TRBV7-2 and TRBJ2-4; 7 bases line up with TRBD2. The CDR3 extends over 16 amino acids. Trimming removed 1 base from V and 8 bases from J; junction bases left unmatched: 11. The V gene's germline CDR1 is SGHTA and CDR2 FQGNSA. CDR3 sequence reads: CASSLGAGLNLDIQYF. In nucleotides, the CDR3 is TGTGCCAGCAGCTTAGGAGCGGGACTCAACCTGGACATTCAGTACTTC.

The genes are TRBV19 and TRBJ1-1; the match to TRBD1 covers 8 bases. The CDR3 is 14 amino acids. Germline-derived CDR1 and CDR2 are LNHDA and SQIVND (reference sequence). V lost 3 bases and J lost 10; bases outside the gene matches: 10. The CDR3 is CASSIGGTGTGAFF. The CDR3 DNA reads TGTGCCAGTAGTATCGGGGGAACCGGGACAGGAGCTTTCTTT.

This clone appeared once. The genes are TRBV10-3 and TRBJ2-6, with a possible D match to TRBD2 (5 bases). V was trimmed by 6 bases and J by 2 bases, leaving 11 bases between them. Germline V gene sequence: CDR1 ENHRY, CDR2 SYGVKD. This CDR3 has 15 amino acids. The CDR3 protein is CAIRGYGTGANVLTF. The CDR3 DNA is TGTGCCATCAGGGGATACGGGACTGGGGCCAACGTCCTGACTTTC.

J is TRBJ2-3 and V is TRBV11-2; TRBD1 is a possible D gene (5 bases). CDR1 and CDR2 from the germline V gene are SGHAT and FQNNGV. V was shortened by 0 bases and J by 4 bases, with 8 bases between the two germline ends. CDR3 size: 14 residues. CDR3 DNA sequence: TGTGCCAGCAGCTTAGACTCAGGGCCAGATACGCAGTATTTT. Translation: CASSLDSGPDTQYF.

The chain is built from TRBV7-2 and TRBJ1-1; perhaps TRBD1 as D (6 bases). The CDR3 contains 15 residues. Trimming took 1 base from V and 0 from J, leaving 9 bases between them. CDR1 is SGHTA, CDR2 FQGNSA, per germline. In DNA form, the CDR3 reads TGTGCCAGCAGCTTAGACAGGGCTTTGAACACTGAAGCTTTCTTT. Its translation is CASSLDRALNTEAFF. Full variable domain (remainder filled in from reference TRBV7-2 and TRBJ1-1): GAGVSQSPSNKVTEKGKDVELRCDPISGHTALYWYRQSLGQGLEFLIYFQGNSAPDKSGLPSDRFSAERTGGSVSTLTIQRTQQEDSAVYLCASSLDRALNTEAFFGQGTRLTVV.

The chain combines TRBV27 with TRBJ1-1; the match to TRBD1 covers 10 bases. With V trimmed by 1 base and J by 1 base, 15 bases remained unmatched. The CDR3 sequence is 20 residues long. Germline CDR1 MNHEY, CDR2 SMNVEV (reference sequence). The CDR3 DNA reads TGTGCCAGCAGTTTATATCCCCAACGAGGGACAGGGGCTACGAACACTGAAGCTTTCTTT. Its translation: CASSLYPQRGTGATNTEAFF.

The CDR3 loop reads CSRRGSAYEQYF. For the CDR3, the DNA is TGTTCCCGGCGGGGGTCCGCCTACGAGCAGTACTTC. The chain couples TRBV19 to TRBJ2-7, with 7 bases that match TRBD2. CDR3 length: 12 residues. CDR1 and CDR2 (germline): LNHDA, SQIVND (reference sequence).

The chain combines TRBV9 with TRBJ2-1; the match to TRBD2 covers 11 bases. The CDR3 loop spans 17 amino acids. Germline V gives CDR1 SGDLS, CDR2 YYNGEE. V gave up 0 bases and J gave up 5 bases; unmatched junction bases: 7. CDR3 nucleotide sequence: TGTGCCAGCAGCGTAGCACCGGGACTAGCGGTAAACAATGAGCAGTTCTTC. Its translation is CASSVAPGLAVNNEQFF.

CDR3: CASSGGGQASGNTIYF. In nucleotides, the CDR3 is TGCGCCAGCAGTGGTGGGGGACAGGCCTCTGGAAACACCATATATTTT. The genes are TRBV5-1 and TRBJ1-3; 8 bases are a match to TRBD1. CDR3 length: 16 amino acids. Trimming cost V 5 bases and J 0 bases; bases outside gene matches: 7. Per the germline V gene, CDR1 is SGHRS and CDR2 is YFSETQ.

The chain carries TRBV6-1 and TRBJ2-5; a weak D match, TRBD2 (6 bases). The CDR3 contains 13 residues. The germline V and J ends were trimmed by 0 bases and 5 bases, with 7 bases remaining between them. Germline V lookup: CDR1 MNHNS, CDR2 SASEGT. The chain's CDR3 is CASSEAGGETQYF. As DNA, the CDR3 is TGTGCCAGCAGTGAAGCGGGGGGTGAGACCCAGTACTTC.

The rearrangement uses TRBV24-1 and TRBJ2-5; unclear D gene. The germline V and J ends were trimmed by 3 bases and 1 base, with 14 bases remaining between them. Per the germline V gene, CDR1 is KGHDR and CDR2 is SFDVKD. This CDR3 has 16 residues. DNA for the CDR3: TGTGCCACCAGTGATCCTACCACTGGCGGCCAAGAGACCCAGTACTTC. Its translation: CATSDPTTGGQETQYF.

This clone appeared once. This chain uses TRBV29-1 with TRBJ1-1, with D possibly TRBD1 on 6 matching bases. The ends were cut back, 2 bases at V and 1 base at J, with 8 bases in the middle. The CDR3 is 13 amino acids. CDR1 is SQVTM, CDR2 ANQGSEA, per germline. CDR3 residues: CSVEYRANTEAFF. The CDR3 coding sequence is TGCAGCGTTGAATACAGGGCGAACACTGAAGCTTTCTTT.

The chain couples TRBV6-1 to TRBJ1-6, with 7 bases identical to TRBD1. The CDR3 totals 15 residues. With 2 bases clipped from V and 6 bases from J, the junction kept 4 bases outside the gene matches. The germline CDR1 and CDR2 sequences are MNHNS and SASEGT. The CDR3 DNA reads as TGTGCCAGCAGTGAACTCCGGGACAGTAATTCACCCCTCCACTTT. Amino acids: CASSELRDSNSPLHF.

This clone is judged medium-sized (0.01 to 0.1%). The V gene is TRBV4-3, the J gene TRBJ2-7; TRBD1 aligns across 8 bases. Germline loops: CDR1 LGHNA, CDR2 YSLEER. The V segment lost 1 base and the J segment 5 bases; nucleotides outside the gene matches: 7. The CDR3 runs to 15 residues. CDR3 nucleotide sequence: TGCGCCAGCAGCCAAGGGTGGACAGGGCTGAACGAGCAGTACTTC. It codes for CASSQGWTGLNEQYF.